Below, 2 T cell receptor beta chains from the same sample are listed, as sequenced in a study of T cell responses to AZD1222 COVID-19 vaccine. TCRdb keeps only in-frame clones here, not all; method: immunoSEQ multiplex PCR. In the table there are approximately 110,000 clones, approximately 90% of which are singletons. Sequenced material: peripheral blood, taken on day 0 of AZD1222 vaccination. These receptors were collected from an adult in good health.

The chain uses TRBV30 and TRBJ1-4; possibly TRBD1 for D (5 bases). The CDR3 runs to 15 residues. Between the trimmed V and J ends, which lost 0 bases and 7 bases, there was a span of 15 bases. Germline V gene sequence: CDR1 GTSNPN, CDR2 SVGIG (reference sequence). Here the CDR3 DNA reads TGTGCCTGGAGTGTATCACGGGGCCCGGGTGAAAAACTGTTTTTT. Its translation is CAWSVSRGPGEKLFF. The complete variable domain, with remaining parts taken from reference TRBV30 and TRBJ1-4, reads SQTIHQWPATLVQPVGSPLSLECTVEGTSNPNLYWYRQAAGRGLQLLFYSVGIGQISSEVPQNLSASRPQDRQFILSSKKLLLSDSGFYLCAWSVSRGPGEKLFFGSGTQLSVL.

This clone was found once. J is TRBJ2-5 and V is TRBV4-1, with 7 bases identical to TRBD2. V lost 1 base, J lost 1 base, and 3 bases stayed unmatched. The CDR3 has 15 amino acids. The germline V gene encodes CDR1 MGHRA and CDR2 YSYEKL. In DNA form, the CDR3 reads TGCGCCAGCAGCCAAGTGGGGACTATCCAAGAGACCCAGTACTTC. It specifies CASSQVGTIQETQYF.